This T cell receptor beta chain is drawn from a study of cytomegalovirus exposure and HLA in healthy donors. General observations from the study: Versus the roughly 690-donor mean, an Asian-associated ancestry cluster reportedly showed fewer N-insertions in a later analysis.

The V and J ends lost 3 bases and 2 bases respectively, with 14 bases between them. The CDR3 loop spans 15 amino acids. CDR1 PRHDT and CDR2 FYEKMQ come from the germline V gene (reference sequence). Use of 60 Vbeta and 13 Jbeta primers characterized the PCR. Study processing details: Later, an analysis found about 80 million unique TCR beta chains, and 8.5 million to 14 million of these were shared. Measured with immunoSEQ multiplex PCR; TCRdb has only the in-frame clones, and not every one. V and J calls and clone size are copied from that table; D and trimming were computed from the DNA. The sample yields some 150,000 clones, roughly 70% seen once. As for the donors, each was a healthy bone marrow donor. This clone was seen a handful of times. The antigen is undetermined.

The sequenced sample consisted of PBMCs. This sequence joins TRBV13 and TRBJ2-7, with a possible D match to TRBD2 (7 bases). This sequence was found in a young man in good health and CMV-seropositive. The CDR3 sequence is CASSLMGAGAYEQYF. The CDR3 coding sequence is TGTGCCAGCAGCTTGATGGGGGCGGGGGCCTACGAGCAGTACTTC.